This TCR beta chain comes out of a study of OX40 agonist ivuxolimab in advanced cancers. Only in-frame clones appear in the TCRdb table, and some are missing; sequencing was by immunoSEQ multiplex PCR. The profile covers about 67,000 clones, with roughly 92% appearing a single time and approximately 2.2% taken by the ten largest. A remark on this clone: Other nucleotide sequences from this sample produce the same CDR3.

Trimming cost V 4 bases and J 11 bases, with 18 bases left between them. The CDR3 totals 13 residues. Germline V lookup: CDR1 SGHRS, CDR2 YFSETQ. The V call is TRBV5-1, the J call TRBJ1-1, with a possible D match to TRBD1 (6 bases). The sample was CD4+ or CD8+ T cells sorted from blood, taken in a trial of the OX40 agonist ivuxolimab. This TCR was sampled from an adult with an advanced solid tumor such as melanoma, head and neck, liver or kidney cancer. This chain's CDR3 is CASSPAGVTGAFF. CDR3 coding DNA: TGCGCCAGCAGCCCCGCAGGGGTTACAGGGGCTTTCTTT. Combining the CDR3 with reference TRBV5-1 and TRBJ1-1 gives the whole variable domain KAGVTQTPRYLIKTRGQQVTLSCSPISGHRSVSWYQQTPGQGLQFLFEYFSETQRNKGNFPGRFSGRQFSNSRSEMNVSTLELGDSALYLCASSPAGVTGAFFGQGTRLTVV.